This T cell receptor (beta chain) was profiled in a study of blood T cell repertoires in COVID-19. Overall study context: Italy, Spain and the United States were the sources of the convalescent and acute COVID-19 samples.

Clinical history as reported by participants underpinned cohort assignment. Recovered Cohort 3 donors showed two negative PCRs, clearance, or symptom resolution. TCRdb's copy holds only in-frame clones and misses some; the assay was immunoSEQ multiplex PCR. The data contain about 310,000 clones, about 89% of them singletons. Per germline, CDR1 KGHDR and CDR2 SFDVKD. The CDR3 runs 15 residues. V shed 0 bases and J shed 7 bases, with 12 bases lying between them. V is TRBV24-1 and J is TRBJ2-1; D might be TRBD1 (6 bases). The TCR was taken from a woman in her forties who had recovered from COVID-19. The sequenced material came from PBMCs or T cells enriched from blood (not recorded which). The CDR3 protein is CATSDLGGVANEQFF. Here the CDR3 DNA reads TGTGCCACCAGTGATTTGGGGGGCGTTGCAAATGAGCAGTTCTTC.